This T cell receptor (beta chain) was sequenced during a study of blood T cell repertoires in COVID-19. The wider study: Collection of acute and convalescent COVID-19 samples took place in the United States, Italy and Spain. Nucleic acid was either cDNA or gDNA, and it came from T cells, B-cell-depleted T cells, or PBMCs.

In the study's own analysis: Estimation of nucleated cell counts relied on the amplification of reference gene primers. The data were produced by immunoSEQ multiplex PCR, yet TCRdb's version contains in-frame clones alone and is incomplete. For V, J and clone size, that table is used; D and trimming come from the DNA. The repertoire holds 200,000 to 300,000 clones, with roughly 80% as singletons. Trimming removed 0 bases from V and 5 bases from J, with 6 bases in between. Germline loops: CDR1 SGHDT, CDR2 YYEEEE. The CDR3 spans 13 residues. Comment on this clone: This CDR3 is also generated by other DNA sequences in the sample.

Specimen: peripheral blood. This chain uses TRBV5-6 with TRBJ1-5; no clear D. The TCR comes from a woman of 80 years or more with acute or convalescent COVID-19. CDR3 DNA sequence: TGTGCCAGCAGCTTGGCGGGAGATCAGCCCCAGCATTTT. Its translation is CASSLAGDQPQHF.